The source of this TCR beta chain is a study of CD8 T cells in Susac syndrome. Broader study findings: The study acknowledged a relatively small number of individuals in its TCR sequencing and HLA analysis.

Only a few counts were recorded for this clonotype. Its antigen is still unknown. An input of about 0.45 to 1 ug of RNA was subjected to reverse transcription using random hexamers. The method of amplification for TCR beta CDR3 was immunoSEQ multiplex PCR, covering 54 Vbeta and 13 Jbeta. Each CDR3 protein is one row after TCRdb ran MiXCR on the immunoSEQ multiplex PCR reads. Among approximately 130,000 distinct CDR3 sequences, 94% were seen once, and the ten largest hold more than 0.095%. This CDR3 spans 15 amino acids. Trimming left V 7 bases short and J 0 bases short, with 10 bases between. Germline assignment: CDR1 MNHNS and CDR2 SASEGT.

The sequencing sample was made of CD4+ T cells from PBMCs. The origin of this receptor is a human donor in good health. The chain combines TRBV6-1 with TRBJ1-6, with D unclear. The CDR3 DNA reads TGTGCCAGCACCCCAGACGGCTCCTATAATTCACCCCTCCACTTT. Its translation is CASTPDGSYNSPLHF.